The text below deals with one TCR beta chain. This entry belongs to a study of control samples from healthy donors and cancer patients. V was pared by 8 bases and J by 4 bases, with 11 bases of the junction left unmatched. The CDR3 sequence is 15 residues long. CDR1 MDHEN and CDR2 SYDVKM come from the germline V gene. The data were produced by immunoSEQ multiplex PCR, yet TCRdb's version contains in-frame clones alone and is incomplete. Of 100,000 to 150,000 clones in the sample, roughly 89% were seen once. This rearrangement joins TRBV28 to TRBJ2-5, with 9 bases aligning to TRBD1. Sequencing was done on a sample of PBMCs. The TCR comes from a man aged 50 to 60 with head and neck cancer. The CDR3 sequence: CASGSQGAGGETQYF. CDR3 sequence (DNA): TGTGCCAGCGGCTCACAGGGGGCGGGTGGAGAGACCCAGTACTTC.